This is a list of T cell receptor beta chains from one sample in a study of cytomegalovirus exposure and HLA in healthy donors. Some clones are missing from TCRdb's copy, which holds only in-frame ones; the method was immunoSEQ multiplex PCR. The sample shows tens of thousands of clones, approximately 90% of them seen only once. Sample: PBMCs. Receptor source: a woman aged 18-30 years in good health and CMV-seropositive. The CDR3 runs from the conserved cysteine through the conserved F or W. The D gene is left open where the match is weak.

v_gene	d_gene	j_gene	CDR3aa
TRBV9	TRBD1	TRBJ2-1	CASSEAQGLYNEQFF
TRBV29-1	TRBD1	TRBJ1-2	CSVGPGGARYGYTF
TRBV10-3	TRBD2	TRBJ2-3	CAIGRLAVTDTQYF
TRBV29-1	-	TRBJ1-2	CSVGGGLGYTF
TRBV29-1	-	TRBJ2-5	CSAFRRGRETQYF
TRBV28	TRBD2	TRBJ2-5	CASSLGLAGIQETQYF
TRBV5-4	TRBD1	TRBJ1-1	CASSLDRGLNTEAFF
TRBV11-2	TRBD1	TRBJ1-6	CASSLEPGQKNSPLHF
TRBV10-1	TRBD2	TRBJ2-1	CASSEIAGERDEQFF
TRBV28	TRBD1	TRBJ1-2	CASSVGQGADGYTF
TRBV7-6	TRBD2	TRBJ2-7	CASSVKLGLAGTEQYF
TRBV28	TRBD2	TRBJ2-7	CASSLAGLAESSYEQYF
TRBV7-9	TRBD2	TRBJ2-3	CASSLVRGNSGGRTDTQYF
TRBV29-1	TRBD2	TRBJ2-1	CSVVLLAGAVDNEQFF
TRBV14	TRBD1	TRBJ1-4	CASSLGPKTGRNEKLFF
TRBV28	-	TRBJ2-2	CASSFANTGELFF
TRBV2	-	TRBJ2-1	CASIMNLEQFF
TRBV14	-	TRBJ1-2	CASSQPPGYGYTF
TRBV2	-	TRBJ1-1	CASSPGRDLNTEAFF
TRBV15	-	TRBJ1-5	CATSTTREYYSNQPQHF
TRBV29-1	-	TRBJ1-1	CSSDRPENTEAFF
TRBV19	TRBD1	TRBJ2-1	CASSIDPRGSNEQFF
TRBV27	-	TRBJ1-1	CASSLSAVLVGNTEAFF
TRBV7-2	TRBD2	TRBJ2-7	CASSRGTSGIYEQYF
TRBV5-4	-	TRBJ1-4	CATKQGPLATNEKLFF
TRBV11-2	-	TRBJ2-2	CASSLAGGELFF
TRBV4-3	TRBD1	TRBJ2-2	CASSQQLGTGGIGELFF
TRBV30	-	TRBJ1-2	CAWSVRRMHYGYTF
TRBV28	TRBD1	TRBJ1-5	CASSWPGDRVESSNQPQHF
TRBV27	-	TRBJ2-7	CASSFGQGGYEQYF
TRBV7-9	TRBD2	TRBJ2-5	CASSLGSGRAQETQYF
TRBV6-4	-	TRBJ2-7	CASSVRLRRYEQYF
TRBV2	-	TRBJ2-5	CARGGQETQYF
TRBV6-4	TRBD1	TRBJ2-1	CASSDSGTGFNEQFF
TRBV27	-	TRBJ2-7	CASSSSGQAHLYEQYF
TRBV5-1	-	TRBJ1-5	CASSFESRGQPQHF
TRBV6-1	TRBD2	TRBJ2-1	CASSEGLGNNEQFF
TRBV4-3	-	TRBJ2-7	CASSQEAVLNYEQYF
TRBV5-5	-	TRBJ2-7	CASSFQYGGSYEQYF
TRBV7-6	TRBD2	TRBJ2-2	CASSLGPGGGTGELFF
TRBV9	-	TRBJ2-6	CASIDAYQSRANVLTF
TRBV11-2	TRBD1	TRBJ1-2	CASSTRTGSDYGYTF
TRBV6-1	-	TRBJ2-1	CASRVAAGGFHEQFF
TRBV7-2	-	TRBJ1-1	CASSLLGHGRTEAFF
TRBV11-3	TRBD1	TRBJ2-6	CASSMGQGSGANVLTF
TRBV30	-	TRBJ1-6	CAWRDTYSPLHF
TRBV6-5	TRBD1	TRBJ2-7	CASSLGTAYEQYF
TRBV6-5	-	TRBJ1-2	CASRPEAANYGYTF
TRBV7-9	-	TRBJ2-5	CASSSPREPQETQYF
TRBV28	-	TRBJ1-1	CASIRRGMGNTEAFF
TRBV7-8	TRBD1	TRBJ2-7	CASSLAARQGAYEQYF
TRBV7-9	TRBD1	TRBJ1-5	CASSLTGDNQPQHF
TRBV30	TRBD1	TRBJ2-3	CAWTGQGAKDTQYF
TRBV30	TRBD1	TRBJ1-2	CAWSATGIEKVDRGRLDGF
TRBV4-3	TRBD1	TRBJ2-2	CASSQAASGWTGKRGELFF
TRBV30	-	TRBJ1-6	CAWSVGGGNSPLHF
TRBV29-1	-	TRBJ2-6	CSVGGPPGANVLTF
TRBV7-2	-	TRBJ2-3	CASSLVGGAATDTQYF
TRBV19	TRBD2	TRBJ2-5	CASSVASGQETQYF
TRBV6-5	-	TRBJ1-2	CASSYKGLSYGYTF